One and the same sample provided the 24 T cell receptor beta chains below, sequenced in a study of blood T cell repertoires in COVID-19. The table came from immunoSEQ multiplex PCR; TCRdb's copy has only in-frame clones and leaves some out. The profile shows about 29,000 clones, about 90% of them singletons. The sequenced sample was peripheral blood. The receptors come from a human donor with active COVID-19. The donor label of this sample is uncertain.

This sequence joins TRBV19 and TRBJ1-2; 8 bases agree with TRBD1. The germline gives CDR1 LNHDA, CDR2 SQIVND (reference sequence). This CDR3 is built from 14 residues. V lost 4 bases and J lost 2; bases outside the gene matches: 3. The CDR3 here is CASSRTGTNYGYTF. The CDR3 DNA sequence: TGTGCCAGTAGTAGGACAGGGACCAACTATGGCTACACCTTC.

The rearrangement links TRBV10-3 to TRBJ2-1, with TRBD2 matching 9 bases. V dropped 11 bases and J dropped 9; count of bases not matched to a gene: 14. This CDR3 contains 14 residues. CDR1 ENHRY and CDR2 SYGVKD come from the germline V gene. The CDR3 nucleotides are TGTGCCGGCCGTAGCGGGAGTTTACTGGGTGAGCAGTTCTTC. This gives the protein CAGRSGSLLGEQFF.

The chain combines TRBV4-3 with TRBJ2-1; TRBD2 aligns across 8 bases. The CDR3 contains 16 residues. The ends lost 0 bases at V and 9 bases at J; junction bases unmatched: 10. The V gene's germline CDR1 is LGHNA and CDR2 YSLEER. The CDR3 nucleotides are TGCGCCAGCAGCCAAGATATACGGGAGGGGGTCGCTGAGCAGTTCTTC. Its translation: CASSQDIREGVAEQFF.

The chain combines TRBV7-2 with TRBJ2-7; 8 nucleotides line up with TRBD2. Germline V lookup: CDR1 SGHTA, CDR2 FQGNSA. With V trimmed by 2 bases and J by 7 bases, 7 bases remained unmatched. CDR3 length equals 14 residues. The CDR3 here is CASSLTAGVGEQYF. CDR3 nucleotide sequence: TGTGCCAGCAGCTTAACAGCGGGAGTTGGGGAGCAGTACTTC.

This rearrangement joins TRBV6-5 to TRBJ2-3, with TRBD2 matching 7 bases. Germline lookup yields CDR1 MNHEY and CDR2 SVGAGI. The J segment lost 2 bases and the V segment lost 2 bases, leaving 7 bases of the junction unmatched. CDR3 length: 16 amino acids. CDR3 DNA sequence: TGTGCCAGCAGTTACGGGGCTAGCGGACCCACAGATACGCAGTATTTT. This encodes CASSYGASGPTDTQYF.

The chain's CDR3 is CASRLGETQYF. The CDR3 DNA reads as TGTGCCAGTAGGCTCGGGGAGACCCAGTACTTC. The V and J genes are TRBV19 and TRBJ2-5; D not certain. The CDR3 runs to 11 residues. V lost 6 bases and J lost 5, with 7 bases in between. Germline assignment: CDR1 LNHDA and CDR2 SQIVND (reference sequence).

The V gene is TRBV27, the J gene TRBJ2-5; unclear D gene. CDR1 is MNHEY and CDR2 is SMNVEV in the germline V gene (reference sequence). The CDR3 loop spans 14 amino acids. Deletions cut 6 bases from V and 5 bases from J, with 16 bases between. The CDR3 DNA reads TGTGCCAGCAGGCAAGAGGTAACCGAGGAGACCCAGTACTTC. It translates to CASRQEVTEETQYF.

V usage is TRBV5-1 and J usage is TRBJ1-4, with 7 bases that match TRBD1. CDR1 is SGHRS and CDR2 is YFSETQ in the germline V gene. The V segment lost 4 bases and the J segment 1 base; nucleotides outside the gene matches: 4. The CDR3 is made up of 15 amino acids. DNA of the CDR3: TGCGCCAGCAGCCCCGCAGGGGGAACTAATGAAAAACTGTTTTTT. Amino acid sequence: CASSPAGGTNEKLFF. Drawing the rest from reference TRBV5-1 and TRBJ1-4, the complete variable domain is KAGVTQTPRYLIKTRGQQVTLSCSPISGHRSVSWYQQTPGQGLQFLFEYFSETQRNKGNFPGRFSGRQFSNSRSEMNVSTLELGDSALYLCASSPAGGTNEKLFFGSGTQLSVL.

V gene TRBV6-1 combines with J gene TRBJ1-4, with TRBD1 identical over 8 bases. The germline gives CDR1 MNHNS, CDR2 SASEGT. Losses at the gene ends were 1 base for V and 4 bases for J; bases not matched to a gene: 2. This CDR3 spans 15 amino acids. The CDR3 protein is CASSEETGGNEKLFF. The CDR3 nucleotides are TGTGCCAGCAGTGAAGAAACAGGGGGTAATGAAAAACTGTTTTTT.

The J gene is TRBJ2-7, the V gene TRBV7-9; 7 bases are a match to TRBD1. Unmatched junction bases numbered 10, after V lost 6 bases and J lost 2 bases. The germline V gene has CDR1 SEHNR and CDR2 FQNEAQ (reference sequence). The CDR3 sequence is 15 residues long. The CDR3 loop is CASRHTGVGAYEQYF. The DNA of the CDR3 is TGTGCCAGCAGACACACAGGGGTAGGGGCCTACGAGCAGTACTTC.

The chain has TRBV10-3 and TRBJ1-1; D unresolved. V gave up 4 bases and J gave up 0 bases, with 9 bases separating them. The CDR3 has 14 residues. Per germline, CDR1 ENHRY and CDR2 SYGVKD. This CDR3 reads CAISAGDMNTEAFF. The CDR3 DNA reads TGTGCCATCAGTGCGGGAGACATGAACACTGAAGCTTTCTTT.

This sequence joins TRBV5-1 and TRBJ2-3; 12 bases line up with TRBD2. Germline assignment: CDR1 SGHRS and CDR2 YFSETQ. This CDR3 has 17 amino acids. J lost 0 bases, V lost 4 bases, and 6 bases had no gene match. The DNA of the CDR3 is TGCGCCAGCAGCCCGGGACTAGCGGGTTCTAGCACAGATACGCAGTATTTT. This encodes CASSPGLAGSSTDTQYF.

The chain joins TRBV20-1 to TRBJ2-7; D remains ambiguous. Deletions cut 6 bases from V and 8 bases from J, with 11 bases between. The CDR3 sequence is 10 residues long. The V gene's germline CDR1 is DFQATT and CDR2 SNEGSKA (reference sequence). The DNA for the CDR3 is TGCAGTGCCGCTCCGCGGCAGCAGTACTTC. Encoded protein: CSAAPRQQYF.

This clone was observed a single time. CDR3 in amino acids: CASSSGLAGLSSYNEQFF. In DNA form, the CDR3 reads TGTGCCAGCAGCTCAGGACTAGCGGGATTGAGCTCCTACAATGAGCAGTTCTTC. This chain joins TRBV7-9 and TRBJ2-1; 12 bases line up with TRBD2. J lost 0 bases, V lost 4 bases, and 7 bases had no gene match. The CDR3 runs to 18 residues. Germline values: CDR1 SEHNR, CDR2 FQNEAQ (reference sequence).

In its sample, this clone was seen once. V gene TRBV5-6 combines with J gene TRBJ2-3; D might be TRBD2 (5 bases). V was pared by 4 bases and J by 5 bases, with 11 bases between. The CDR3 extends over 13 amino acids. Looked up from germline, CDR1 is SGHDT and CDR2 is YYEEEE. The CDR3 region is CASSPVAGDTQYF. CDR3 nucleotides: TGTGCCAGCAGCCCTGTGGCGGGAGATACGCAGTATTTT.

The chain links TRBV30 to TRBJ1-5; 8 bases map to TRBD1. V dropped 0 bases and J dropped 5; count of bases not matched to a gene: 0. Germline CDR1 reads GTSNPN; CDR2 reads SVGIG (reference sequence). This CDR3 region has 13 residues. The CDR3 DNA reads TGTGCCTGGAGTGTACAGGGGGATCAGCCCCAGCATTTT. It codes for CAWSVQGDQPQHF.

The V call is TRBV24-1, the J call TRBJ1-6, with 8 positions matching TRBD1. The germline gives CDR1 KGHDR, CDR2 SFDVKD. V dropped 5 bases and J dropped 3; count of bases not matched to a gene: 11. The CDR3 is made up of 18 amino acids. The CDR3 protein is CATSAAPGGEGYNSPLHF. The DNA for the CDR3 is TGTGCCACCAGTGCCGCCCCAGGGGGCGAGGGCTATAATTCACCCCTCCACTTT.

The chain employs TRBV5-4 and TRBJ1-4; 12 nucleotides agree with TRBD1. Germline V CDR1 and CDR2: SGHNT, YYREEE (reference sequence). V dropped 4 bases and J dropped 4; count of bases not matched to a gene: 8. This CDR3 region has 17 residues. The CDR3 sequence: CASSPRGQGAGNEKLFF. CDR3 bases: TGTGCCAGCAGCCCCCGGGGACAGGGGGCCGGTAATGAAAAACTGTTTTTT.

The rearrangement joins TRBV5-8 to TRBJ1-1; no definite D call. This CDR3 has 14 amino acids. Germline V gives CDR1 SGHTS, CDR2 YDEGEE. V lost 3 bases and J 6 bases, leaving 15 bases between the germline ends. In nucleotides, the CDR3 is TGTGCCAGCAGCTCGACCCTGACATTCCCTGAAGCTTTCTTT. Translated: CASSSTLTFPEAFF.

This chain uses TRBV20-1 with TRBJ1-1; D ambiguous. The CDR3 loop spans 11 amino acids. The V end lost 3 bases, the J end lost 4 bases, and 6 bases lay between the germline ends. The V gene's germline CDR1 is DFQATT and CDR2 SNEGSKA (reference sequence). The CDR3 here is CSASDSTEAFF. The CDR3 DNA reads as TGCAGTGCTAGCGATAGCACTGAAGCTTTCTTT.

The rearrangement uses TRBV11-3 and TRBJ2-7, with TRBD2 as a possible D gene (6 bases). Looked up from germline, CDR1 is SGHNT and CDR2 is YENEEA. The length of the CDR3 is 14 residues. V gave up 2 bases and J gave up 3 bases, with 11 bases separating them. The CDR3 loop reads CASSLSYSGYEQYF. Here the CDR3 DNA reads TGTGCCAGCAGCTTAAGTTATAGCGGCTACGAGCAGTACTTC. Supplemented by reference TRBV11-3 and TRBJ2-7, the full variable domain reads EAGVVQSPRYKIIEKKQPVAFWCNPISGHNTLYWYLQNLGQGPELLIRYENEEAVDDSQLPKDRFSAERLKGVDSTLKIQPAELGDSAVYLCASSLSYSGYEQYFGPGTRLTVT.

The gene calls are TRBV5-1 and TRBJ2-5; D possibly corresponds to TRBD2 (6 bases). This CDR3 contains 11 residues. Germline lookup yields CDR1 SGHRS and CDR2 YFSETQ. V lost 3 bases and J 10 bases, leaving 10 bases between the germline ends. The CDR3 reads CASSSGDRQYF. The CDR3 DNA sequence: TGCGCCAGCAGCTCGGGGGACCGCCAGTACTTC. The full variable domain, its missing parts supplied by reference TRBV5-1 and TRBJ2-5, is KAGVTQTPRYLIKTRGQQVTLSCSPISGHRSVSWYQQTPGQGLQFLFEYFSETQRNKGNFPGRFSGRQFSNSRSEMNVSTLELGDSALYLCASSSGDRQYFGPGTRLLVL.

In its sample, this clone was seen once. The chain couples TRBV30 to TRBJ2-1; TRBD2 matches 7 bases. Germline V gene data show CDR1 as GTSNPN and CDR2 as SVGIG (reference sequence). This CDR3 is built from 15 residues. V shed 1 base and J 4 bases; nucleotides not matched to a gene: 7. CDR3 in DNA: TGTGCCTGGAGTGAGGCGGGGGACTTGTACAATGAGCAGTTCTTC. This gives the protein CAWSEAGDLYNEQFF.

The CDR3: CASSERSGGPYNEQFF. CDR3 nucleotides: TGTGCCAGCAGTGAAAGGAGCGGGGGCCCTTACAATGAGCAGTTCTTC. The J gene is TRBJ2-1, the V gene TRBV6-4, with 8 bases aligning to TRBD2. V trimming: 3 bases; J trimming: 4 bases; junction bases outside the gene matches: 8. Germline CDR1 and CDR2: MRHNA and SNTAGT. The CDR3 sequence is 16 residues long.